This T cell receptor (beta chain) is from a study of control samples from healthy donors and cancer patients. The germline V gene encodes CDR1 KGHSH and CDR2 LQKENI. Trimming removed 5 bases from V and 2 bases from J; junction bases left unmatched: 7. The CDR3 is 15 amino acids. Using immunoSEQ multiplex PCR, the repertoire was profiled, and TCRdb retains in-frame clones only, with some absent. The sample includes 85,000 to 100,000 clones, roughly 93% of them seen just once. The V call is TRBV18, the J call TRBJ2-7; 9 bases line up with TRBD1. Sequenced material: blood. The sequence came from a man between 18 and 29 years old in good health. CDR3 nucleotides: TGTGCCAGCTCAGCCGGGACAGGGAGCCCCTACGAGCAGTACTTC. Residues: CASSAGTGSPYEQYF.